The rows below give T cell receptor beta chains drawn from one sample of a study of T cell repertoires in cytomegalovirus infection. TCRdb re-called the reads with MiXCR, one entry per CDR3 protein. This sample yields roughly 720,000 distinct CDR3 sequences, of which under 40% are seen a single time; roughly 2.9% belongs to the top ten. The sample was PBMCs. Receptors originate from a human donor in good health (CMV status not recorded). Some clones in this sample may be carry-over from other donors' samples. The CDR3 runs from the conserved cysteine through the conserved F or W. The D gene is left open where the match is weak. Size is stated for part of the rows, as once, few or many counts, or as a class when the clone is expanded.

-,TRBV28,-,TRBJ1-1,TGTGCCAGCAGAGCTCCCAGGAACACTGAAGCTTTCTTT,CASRAPRNTEAFF
-,TRBV15,-,TRBJ2-5,TGTGCCACCCAAGACAGGGAGGAAGAGACCCAGTACTTC,CATQDREEETQYF
-,TRBV6-5,-,TRBJ1-3,TGTGCCAGCAGGGTGGACGGCTACTCTGGAAACACCATATATTTT,CASRVDGYSGNTIYF
-,TRBV29-1,few,TRBJ2-3,TGCAGCGTTGACGGTCCCCTAACGACAGGAGGAATTGGGCGATACACAGATACGCAGTATTTT,CSVDGPLTTGGIGRYTDTQYF
-,TRBV12-3/TRBV12-4,few,TRBJ1-2,TGTGCCAGCAGTTTGGGCGGGGAACGTAACTATGGCTACACCTTC,CASSLGGERNYGYTF
-,TRBV12-3/TRBV12-4,-,TRBJ2-5,TGTGCCAGCAGTTCCGGGACCAAATTAACGACCCAGTACTTC,CASSSGTKLTTQYF
-,TRBV20-1,-,TRBJ2-1,TGCAGTGCTAGATCCCGCAGCTCCTACAATGAGCAGTTCTTC,CSARSRSSYNEQFF
-,TRBV29-1,-,TRBJ2-7,TGCAGCGTTGTCAGGTTTGGCAGCAGCTCCTACGAGCAGTACTTC,CSVVRFGSSSYEQYF
-,TRBV11-2,few,TRBJ2-1,TGTGCCAGCAGCTCCGACAGGATGGGGGACAATGAGCAGTTCTTC,CASSSDRMGDNEQFF
-,TRBV19,-,TRBJ2-1,TGTGCCAGTAGTAGACAGATCAATGAGCAGTTCTTC,CASSRQINEQFF
-,TRBV6-5,few,TRBJ2-7,TGTGCCAGCAGGGAGGGACAGAATTCAGCCTACGAGCAGTACTTC,CASREGQNSAYEQYF
TRBD1,TRBV12-3/TRBV12-4,-,TRBJ1-4,TGTGCCAGCACCACCTTCAGGGGGGCAAGGGAAAAACTGTTTTTT,CASTTFRGAREKLFF
-,TRBV19,few,TRBJ1-6,TGTGCCAGTAGTCGGGGTTATAATTCACCCCTCCACTTT,CASSRGYNSPLHF
-,TRBV24-1,-,TRBJ1-5,TGTGCCACCAGTGACCCTCGGGACATCCTTCAGCCCCAGCATTTT,CATSDPRDILQPQHF
-,TRBV6-8,-,TRBJ1-4,TGTGCCAGCAGCGTAAGACAGATAACAACTAATGAAAAACTGTTTTTT,CASSVRQITTNEKLFF
TRBD1,TRBV5-1,-,TRBJ2-3,TGCGCCAGCAGCAGGTCACCCGGGACAGAGACAGATACGCAGTATTTT,CASSRSPGTETDTQYF
TRBD2,TRBV25-1,-,TRBJ2-7,TGTGCCAGCAGTGAGGGAGCCGTGGGGAGGGCCAGGAACCACGAGCAGTACTTC,CASSEGAVGRARNHEQYF
-,TRBV25-1,-,TRBJ2-2,TGTGCCAGCAGTGAATATCGGGGTACGGGCCTGCCCGGGGAGCTGTTTTTT,CASSEYRGTGLPGELFF
-,TRBV28,-,TRBJ2-7,TGTGCCAGCAGTTTTCCCAATCTACCCTCCGAGCAGTACTTC,CASSFPNLPSEQYF
-,TRBV7-9,-,TRBJ1-4,TGTGCCAGCAGCCACCCTCGAGGACATAAGGGGTACGAAAAACTGTTTTTT,CASSHPRGHKGYEKLFF
-,TRBV5-6,-,TRBJ2-7,TGTGCCAGCAGCTTGACAGGAGAGGACATCCACGAGCAGTACTTC,CASSLTGEDIHEQYF
-,TRBV12-3/TRBV12-4,-,TRBJ1-3,TGTGCCAGCACCGGGGGAGCGGTTGGAAACACCATATATTTT,CASTGGAVGNTIYF
-,TRBV7-6,-,TRBJ2-3,TGTGCCAGCAGCTTAGTCCGGACGCCTTTAGATACGCCGTATTTT,CASSLVRTPLDTPYF
TRBD1,TRBV6-1,few,TRBJ1-6,TGTGCCAGCAGCGAGAGGACAGGGGGTAATTCACCCCTCCACTTT,CASSERTGGNSPLHF
-,TRBV11-2,-,TRBJ2-2,TGTGCCAGCAGCCTAGGTAATCCGGAGCTGTTTTTT,CASSLGNPELFF
-,TRBV28,-,TRBJ2-5,TGTGCCAGCAGTCGCCCGCAGCAAGAGACCCAGTACTTC,CASSRPQQETQYF
TRBD1,TRBV4-1,few,TRBJ1-6,TGCGCCAGCGGACCCTCGACAGGGGCCTCACCCCTCCACTTT,CASGPSTGASPLHF
-,TRBV6-5,few,TRBJ2-7,TGTGCCAGCAGCCCCGGGGGGACACCCACCTACGAGCAGTACTTC,CASSPGGTPTYEQYF
TRBD1,TRBV20-1,few,TRBJ2-1,TGCAGTGCTAGAGGGGACAGGGCCTACAATGAGCAGTTCTTC,CSARGDRAYNEQFF
-,TRBV6-1,-,TRBJ1-1,TGTGCCAGCAGTGAATCGGGGGCGGGCATTGAAGATTTCTTT,CASSESGAGIEDFF
-,TRBV7-9,-,TRBJ2-1,TGTGCCAGCAGCGCGGCAGGGTACCATGAGCAGTTCTTC,CASSAAGYHEQFF
-,TRBV28,few,TRBJ1-3,TGTGCCAGCAGGCCCTTACGCTCTGGAAACACCATATATTTT,CASRPLRSGNTIYF
-,TRBV27,-,TRBJ2-1,TGTGCCAGCAGTTCAGGGTTTGCACGTGAGCAGTTCTTC,CASSSGFAREQFF
-,TRBV10-3,few,TRBJ2-7,TGTGCCATCAGTGCTGACAGGGGAGGGCTAGCTGGGCGTTTCGAGCAGTACTTC,CAISADRGGLAGRFEQYF
TRBD1,TRBV6-6,few,TRBJ1-2,TGTGCCAGCAGTCCTGACCCGAGGGGGCTCCACTTC,CASSPDPRGLHF
-,TRBV28,-,TRBJ1-5,TGTGCCAGCAGTTTGCGGGGATGGAGTCAGCCCCAGCATTTT,CASSLRGWSQPQHF
-,TRBV2,-,TRBJ1-5,TGTTCCAGCGATGGGGGGGACCAGCCCCAGCATTTT,CSSDGGDQPQHF
-,TRBV6-8,-,TRBJ1-2,TGTGCCAGCAGTTACTCGAGGGGAACTAACTATGGCTACACCTTC,CASSYSRGTNYGYTF
-,TRBV28,few,TRBJ2-7,TGTGCCAGCAGTCAACCTGGGGCGGGTTTCTCCTACGAGCAGTACTTC,CASSQPGAGFSYEQYF
TRBD2,TRBV19,few,TRBJ2-5,TGTGCCAGTAGTAAAGTAGCGGGAGAAGAGACCCAGTACTTC,CASSKVAGEETQYF
-,TRBV4-1,-,TRBJ2-3,TGTGCCAGCAGCCAAGTGGTCGGGCGGGAAAGCACAGATACGAAGTATTTT,CASSQVVGRESTDTKYF
-,TRBV28,-,TRBJ1-5,TGTGCCAGCAGGAAAGTTGGCAATCAGCCCCAGCATTTT,CASRKVGNQPQHF
-,TRBV6-1,few,TRBJ2-7,TGTGCCAGCAGGCGCGGGACACGCTACGAGCAGTACTTC,CASRRGTRYEQYF
TRBD1,TRBV7-9,-,TRBJ1-1,TGTGCCAGCAGCTTAGAAGCGGGTTATGGGACAGGGGGCGGGTCTGAAGCTTTCTTT,CASSLEAGYGTGGGSEAFF
-,TRBV12-3/TRBV12-4,-,TRBJ2-3,TGTGCCAGCAGGTCAAGGGGGATAGCAGATACGCAGTATTTT,CASRSRGIADTQYF
-,TRBV5-1,-,TRBJ1-1,TGCGCCAGCAGTAGTGGAGAGGTCACTGAAGCTTTCTTT,CASSSGEVTEAFF
TRBD1,TRBV28,few,TRBJ2-2,TGTGCCAGCAGTCAAAGGACAGGGACAGCGGCCGGGGAGCTGTTTTTT,CASSQRTGTAAGELFF